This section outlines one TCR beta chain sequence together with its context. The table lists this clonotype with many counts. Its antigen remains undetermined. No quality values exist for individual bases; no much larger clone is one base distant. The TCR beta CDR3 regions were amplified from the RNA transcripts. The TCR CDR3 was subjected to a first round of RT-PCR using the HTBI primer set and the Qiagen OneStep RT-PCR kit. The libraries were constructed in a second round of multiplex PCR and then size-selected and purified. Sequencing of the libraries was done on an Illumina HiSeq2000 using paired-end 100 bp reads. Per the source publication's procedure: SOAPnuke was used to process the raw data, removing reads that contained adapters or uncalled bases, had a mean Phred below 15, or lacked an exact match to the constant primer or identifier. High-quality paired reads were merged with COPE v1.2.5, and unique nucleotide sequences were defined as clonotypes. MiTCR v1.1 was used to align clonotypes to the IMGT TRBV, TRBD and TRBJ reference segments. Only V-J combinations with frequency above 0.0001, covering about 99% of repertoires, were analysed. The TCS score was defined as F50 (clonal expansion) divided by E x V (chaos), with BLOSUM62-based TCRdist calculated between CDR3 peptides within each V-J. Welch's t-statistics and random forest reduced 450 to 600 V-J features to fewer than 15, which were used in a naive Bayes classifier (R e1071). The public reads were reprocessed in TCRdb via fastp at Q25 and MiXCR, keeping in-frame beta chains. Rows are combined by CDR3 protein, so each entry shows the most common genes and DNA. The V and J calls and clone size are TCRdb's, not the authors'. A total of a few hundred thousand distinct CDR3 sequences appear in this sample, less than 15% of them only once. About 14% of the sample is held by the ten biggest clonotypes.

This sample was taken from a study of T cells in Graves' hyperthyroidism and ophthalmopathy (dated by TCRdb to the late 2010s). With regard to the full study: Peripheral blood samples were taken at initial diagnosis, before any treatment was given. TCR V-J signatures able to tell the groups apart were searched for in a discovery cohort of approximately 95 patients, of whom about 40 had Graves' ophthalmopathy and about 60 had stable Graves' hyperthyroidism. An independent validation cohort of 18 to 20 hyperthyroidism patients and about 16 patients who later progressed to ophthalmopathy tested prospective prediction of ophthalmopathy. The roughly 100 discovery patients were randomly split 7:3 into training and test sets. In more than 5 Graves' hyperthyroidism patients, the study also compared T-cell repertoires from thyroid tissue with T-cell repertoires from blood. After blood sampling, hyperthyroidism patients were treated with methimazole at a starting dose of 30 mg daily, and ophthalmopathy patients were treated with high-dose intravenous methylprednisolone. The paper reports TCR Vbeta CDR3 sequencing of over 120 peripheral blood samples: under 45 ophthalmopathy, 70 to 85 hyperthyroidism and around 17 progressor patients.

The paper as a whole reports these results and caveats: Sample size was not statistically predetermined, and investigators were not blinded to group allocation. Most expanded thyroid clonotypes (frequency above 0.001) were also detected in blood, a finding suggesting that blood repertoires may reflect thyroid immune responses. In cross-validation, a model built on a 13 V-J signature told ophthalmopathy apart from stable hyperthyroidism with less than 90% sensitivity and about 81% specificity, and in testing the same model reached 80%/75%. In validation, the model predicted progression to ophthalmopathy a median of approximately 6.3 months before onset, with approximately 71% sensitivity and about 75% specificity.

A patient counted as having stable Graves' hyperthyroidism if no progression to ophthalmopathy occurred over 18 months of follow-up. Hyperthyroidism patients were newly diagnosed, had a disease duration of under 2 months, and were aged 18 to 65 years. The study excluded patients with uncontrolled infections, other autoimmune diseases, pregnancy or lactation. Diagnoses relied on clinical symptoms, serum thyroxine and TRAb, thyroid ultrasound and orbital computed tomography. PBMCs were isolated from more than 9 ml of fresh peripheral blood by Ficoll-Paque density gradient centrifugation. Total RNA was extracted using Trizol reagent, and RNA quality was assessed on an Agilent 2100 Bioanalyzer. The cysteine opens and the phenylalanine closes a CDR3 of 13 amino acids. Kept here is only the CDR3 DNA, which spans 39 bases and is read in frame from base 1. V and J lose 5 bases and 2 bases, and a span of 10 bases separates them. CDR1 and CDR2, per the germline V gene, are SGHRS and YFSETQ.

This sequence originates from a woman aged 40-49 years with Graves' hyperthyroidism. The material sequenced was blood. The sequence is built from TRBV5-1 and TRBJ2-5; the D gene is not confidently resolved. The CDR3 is CASRLTAQETQYF. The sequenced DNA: TGCGCCAGCAGGCTGACGGCTCAAGAGACCCAGTACTTC.